Presented here are 8 T cell receptor beta chains from one specimen sequenced in a study of T cell changes during pregnancy in multiple sclerosis. Sequenced by immunoSEQ multiplex PCR; TCRdb stores in-frame clones only, minus some. The data hold under 45,000 clones, with around 96% observed a single time. The sample here was peripheral blood, taken in the second trimester of pregnancy. These receptors came from a female donor with multiple sclerosis, enrolled in a pregnancy study.

The chain is built from TRBV6-5 and TRBJ1-1; the D is unclear. Germline values: CDR1 MNHEY, CDR2 SVGAGI. Deletions cut 0 bases from V and 5 bases from J, with 10 bases between. This CDR3 contains 14 residues. The CDR3 DNA follows: TGTGCCAGCAGTTACTCAGCCTCGTGGACTGAAGCTTTCTTT. Amino acids: CASSYSASWTEAFF.

The V and J genes are TRBV9 and TRBJ2-1, with 7 bases identical to TRBD2. The length of the CDR3 is 17 residues. V was clipped by 3 bases and J by 7 bases; unmatched bases: 16. Germline lookup yields CDR1 SGDLS and CDR2 YYNGEE. The CDR3 nucleotides are TGTGCCAGCAGCGCTTCGGTGTTGGGCGGGGGAGGGAATGAGCAGTTCTTC. It is translated as CASSASVLGGGGNEQFF.

The chain is built from TRBV6-4 and TRBJ2-1, with TRBD2 matching over 8 bases. Germline CDR1 and CDR2: MRHNA and SNTAGT. Losses at the gene ends were 4 bases for V and 7 bases for J; bases not matched to a gene: 6. The CDR3 is made up of 14 amino acids. The CDR3 sequence: CASSASGSGNEQFF. CDR3 DNA: TGTGCCAGCAGTGCAAGCGGGAGTGGAAATGAGCAGTTCTTC.

The chain combines TRBV11-3 with TRBJ2-1, with TRBD1 identical over 11 bases. The CDR3 is 16 residues long. J lost 1 base, V lost 4 bases, and 3 bases had no gene match. The V gene's germline CDR1 is SGHNT and CDR2 YENEEA. DNA of the CDR3: TGTGCCAGCAGCTCTCGGGACAGGGGGTCCTACAATGAGCAGTTCTTC. Translation gives CASSSRDRGSYNEQFF.

This clone occurred once. The chain combines TRBV2 with TRBJ1-5; 7 positions agree with TRBD1. Trimming cost V 5 bases and J 6 bases; bases outside gene matches: 7. This CDR3 has 14 amino acids. Germline V CDR1 and CDR2: SNHLY, FYNNEI. The CDR3 DNA reads as TGTGCCAGCAGTCGACAGGGAGAAGTTCAGCCCCAGCATTTT. Amino acids: CASSRQGEVQPQHF.

The chain carries TRBV25-1 and TRBJ2-7; 8 bases fit TRBD2. Germline CDR1 reads MGHDK; CDR2 reads SYGVNS. This CDR3 is built from 15 residues. Losses at the gene ends were 6 bases for V and 3 bases for J; bases not matched to a gene: 10. The DNA for the CDR3 is TGTGCCAGCAGGGGATCGGGGGGGCCGAGCTACGAGCAGTACTTC. Residues: CASRGSGGPSYEQYF.

The chain carries TRBV11-1 and TRBJ1-4; D call uncertain. This CDR3 has 14 residues. V was cut by 3 bases and J by 2 bases, with 7 bases left in between. The germline V gene encodes CDR1 SGHAT and CDR2 FQDESV (reference sequence). The CDR3 is CASSFSPTNEKLFF. The CDR3 nucleotides are TGTGCCAGCAGCTTCTCCCCGACTAATGAAAAACTGTTTTTT. Full variable domain (rest looked up from reference TRBV11-1 and TRBJ1-4): EAEVAQSPRYKITEKSQAVAFWCDPISGHATLYWYRQILGQGPELLVQFQDESVVDDSQLPKDRFSAERLKGVDSTLKIQPAELGDSAMYLCASSFSPTNEKLFFGSGTQLSVL.

CDR3 bases: TGTGCCAGTAGTGAAAATCCCAGGGCGGGAGAGAAGTACTTC. Translation: CASSENPRAGEKYF. The rearrangement uses TRBV19 and TRBJ2-7, with TRBD2 identical over 7 bases. V shed 5 bases, J shed 11 bases, and the junction held 15 bases outside the gene matches. The CDR3 length is 14 residues. CDR1 and CDR2 from the germline V gene are LNHDA and SQIVND (reference sequence).